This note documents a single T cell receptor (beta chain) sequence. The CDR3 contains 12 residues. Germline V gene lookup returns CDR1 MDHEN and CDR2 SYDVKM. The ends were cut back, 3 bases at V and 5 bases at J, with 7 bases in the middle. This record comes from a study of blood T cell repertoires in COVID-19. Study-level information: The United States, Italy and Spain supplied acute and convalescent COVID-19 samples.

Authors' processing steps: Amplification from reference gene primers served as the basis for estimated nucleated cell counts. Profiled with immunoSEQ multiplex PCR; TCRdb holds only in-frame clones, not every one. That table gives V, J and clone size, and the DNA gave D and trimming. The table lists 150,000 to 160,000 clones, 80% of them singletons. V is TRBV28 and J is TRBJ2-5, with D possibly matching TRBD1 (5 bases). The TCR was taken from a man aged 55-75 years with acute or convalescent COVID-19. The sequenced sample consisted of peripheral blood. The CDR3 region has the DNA TGTGCCAGCAGTTTGGCAGGGGAGACCCAGTACTTC. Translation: CASSLAGETQYF.